One and the same sample provided the 25 T cell receptor beta chains below, sequenced in a study of blood T cells in healthy people across ages. The authors ran a second PCR of about 6 to 12 cycles using a sample-barcoded 5' primer and a J-beta primer mix. TCRdb fed the 5' RACE reads into MiXCR, producing one record per CDR3 protein. The sample records fewer than 2 million distinct CDR3 sequences, 30% to 40% being singletons. Sequencing was carried out using blood. The receptors shown here come from a human donor in good health.

CDR3 nucleotides: TGTGCCAGCAGCTTCGGGGCTGGGAATCAAGAGACCCAGTACTTC. Amino acid sequence: CASSFGAGNQETQYF. J is TRBJ2-5 and V is TRBV5-4, with D perhaps TRBD1 or TRBD2 (5 bases each). This CDR3 region has 15 residues. Between the trimmed V and J ends, which lost 2 bases and 2 bases, there was a span of 13 bases. Per the germline V gene, CDR1 is SGHNT and CDR2 is YYREEE (reference sequence).

The V and J genes are TRBV7-3 and TRBJ2-1, with D perhaps TRBD2 (7 bases). The CDR3 runs to 16 residues. Per the germline V gene, CDR1 is SGHTA and CDR2 is FQGTGA. Deletions cut 3 bases from V and 10 bases from J, with 22 bases between. The CDR3 nucleotides are TGTGCCAGCAGCTTGGATTGGGGGGGGGCTCCAGGAGAGCAGTTCTTC. This encodes CASSLDWGGAPGEQFF.

The V gene is TRBV20-1, the J gene TRBJ2-3; perhaps D is TRBD1 or TRBD2 (5 bases each). Germline V gene data show CDR1 as DFQATT and CDR2 as SNEGSKA (reference sequence). The CDR3 has 13 residues. V lost 8 bases and J 0 bases, leaving 12 bases between the germline ends. The CDR3 protein is CSTPGTSTDTQYF. CDR3 sequence (DNA): TGCAGTACTCCCGGGACCAGCACAGATACGCAGTATTTT.

The V call is TRBV4-3, the J call TRBJ2-7, with D perhaps assigned TRBD1 or TRBD2 (5 bases each). The CDR3 extends over 15 amino acids. The V gene lost 0 bases and the J gene lost 4 bases, with 13 bases spanning the gap. CDR1 is LGHNA and CDR2 is YSLEER in the germline V gene. In DNA, the CDR3 is TGCGCCAGCAGCCAAGATCCCCGGGACCCTTACGAGCAGTACTTC. Amino acids: CASSQDPRDPYEQYF.

This clonotype was detected only a few times. The chain joins TRBV29-1 to TRBJ2-7, with D perhaps TRBD1 (5 bases). V was trimmed by 4 bases and J by 3 bases, leaving 16 bases between them. The CDR3 extends over 14 amino acids. Germline values: CDR1 SQVTM, CDR2 ANQGSEA. The CDR3 loop reads CSVVGTGDIYEQYF. CDR3 in DNA: TGCAGCGTTGTAGGTACAGGAGATATCTACGAGCAGTACTTC.

This clonotype has just a few counts. J is TRBJ1-3 and V is TRBV5-5; D is perhaps TRBD1 (5 bases). Deletions cut 3 bases from V and 4 bases from J, with 8 bases between. Germline CDR1 is SGHKS and CDR2 is YYEKEE (reference sequence). CDR3 length: 13 amino acids. CDR3 region: CASSWGTGNTIYF. In DNA, the CDR3 is TGTGCCAGCAGCTGGGGGACGGGAAACACCATATATTTT.

This clonotype showed up just a few times. The chain carries TRBV29-1 and TRBJ2-7, with 11 bases that match TRBD1. Losses at the gene ends were 6 bases for V and 5 bases for J; bases not matched to a gene: 3. The CDR3 has 12 residues. Germline CDR1 reads SQVTM; CDR2 reads ANQGSEA. CDR3 bases: TGCAGCGTACTGGGACAGGGGGACGAGCAGTACTTC. Its translation: CSVLGQGDEQYF.

This clonotype was observed a handful of times. The chain uses TRBV18 and TRBJ1-2; tentative D call: TRBD1 (6 bases). V gave up 5 bases and J gave up 4 bases, with 14 bases separating them. Germline lookup yields CDR1 KGHSH and CDR2 LQKENI. This CDR3 contains 14 residues. The CDR3 protein is CASSARGQIYGYTF. The DNA for the CDR3 is TGTGCCAGCTCAGCCAGAGGACAGATCTATGGCTACACCTTC.

On this clonotype itself: A much larger clone is a single base away; this may be a read error. This rearrangement joins TRBV12-3 or TRBV12-4 to TRBJ2-1, with a possible D match to TRBD1 (6 bases). The V end lost 0 bases, the J end lost 6 bases, and 12 bases lay between the germline ends. The CDR3 length is 15 residues. For the CDR3, the DNA is TGTGCCAGCAGTTTAGCTGGGACACCTTGCAATGAGCAGTTCTTC. Protein product: CASSLAGTPCNEQFF.

V gene TRBV20-1 combines with J gene TRBJ2-2; the match to TRBD2 covers 8 bases. Trimming cost V 3 bases and J 2 bases; bases outside gene matches: 2. Germline V lookup: CDR1 DFQATT, CDR2 SNEGSKA (reference sequence). CDR3 size: 14 residues. The CDR3 region has the DNA TGCAGTGCTAGGGCGGGGGGCAACACCGGGGAGCTGTTTTTT. The encoded protein is CSARAGGNTGELFF.

V is TRBV9 and J is TRBJ1-2; D not resolved. Trimming took off 0 bases at V and 2 bases at J, with 11 bases between the two ends. There are 15 residues in the CDR3. Per the germline V gene, CDR1 is SGDLS and CDR2 is YYNGEE. CDR3 protein: CASSVEDGRNYGYTF. The CDR3 DNA reads as TGTGCCAGCAGCGTAGAGGACGGACGGAACTATGGCTACACCTTC.

The rearrangement joins TRBV4-1 to TRBJ2-1; D is undetermined. The CDR3 extends over 15 amino acids. With 4 bases removed from V and 0 bases from J, the gap between germline ends came to 10 bases. In germline, CDR1 is MGHRA, CDR2 YSYEKL. CDR3 nucleotides: TGCGCCAGCAGCCCCCTAGGATTCTCCTACAATGAGCAGTTCTTC. It codes for CASSPLGFSYNEQFF.

As to this clonotype: The junction and the germline gene differ at one end; a read error may be behind it. CDR3 DNA sequence: TGTGCCAGTAGCTTAGATTTAGGAAACACCATATATTTT. Amino acid sequence: CASSLDLGNTIYF. The V and J genes are TRBV7-3 and TRBJ1-3; D call uncertain. Germline CDR1 and CDR2: SGHTA and FQGTGA. CDR3 length: 13 amino acids.

V is TRBV4-3 and J is TRBJ2-2; D is perhaps TRBD2 (6 bases). V was shortened by 1 base and J by 1 base, with 10 bases between the two germline ends. This CDR3 spans 16 amino acids. The germline V gene encodes CDR1 LGHNA and CDR2 YSLEER. CDR3 sequence reads: CASSQVGGRNTGELFF. The CDR3 DNA reads TGCGCCAGCAGCCAAGTGGGGGGAAGGAACACCGGGGAGCTGTTTTTT.

This rearrangement joins TRBV7-2 to TRBJ2-5; tentative D call: TRBD2 (6 bases). Near its end, the DNA agrees better with TRBJ2-7, so the J call may be wrong. Per the germline V gene, CDR1 is SGHTA and CDR2 is FQGNSA. CDR3 length: 14 residues. The CDR3, as DNA: TGTGCCAGCAGCTTAGGGGCTTACGGGGGCGAGCAGTACTTC. It codes for CASSLGAYGGEQYF.

This chain connects TRBV20-1 to TRBJ2-4, with 10 nucleotides matching TRBD2. The junction had 11 bases not matched to a gene; V was cut back by 0 bases and J by 9 bases. The germline CDR1 and CDR2 sequences are DFQATT and SNEGSKA (reference sequence). This CDR3 has 16 amino acids. CDR3 nucleotide sequence: TGCAGTGCTAGAGATCGTCAGCGGGGGGGACACGGCATTCAGTACTTC. Translating gives CSARDRQRGGHGIQYF.

The CDR3 nucleotides read TGTGCCAGTAACCAGGGAGAGACCCAGTACTTC. This sequence encodes CASNQGETQYF. The gene calls are TRBV6-1 and TRBJ2-5; maybe TRBD1 (5 bases). The CDR3 contains 11 residues. Trimming pared 9 bases from V and 4 bases from J, leaving 9 bases between. CDR1 and CDR2 (germline): MNHNS, SASEGT.

The chain employs TRBV5-5 and TRBJ1-4; a possible D gene is TRBD1 (6 bases). CDR1 and CDR2 (germline): SGHKS, YYEKEE (reference sequence). The CDR3 has 18 amino acids. V lost 1 base and J lost 4, with 20 bases in between. In DNA form, the CDR3 reads TGTGCCAGCAGCTTGACGGGGGGCTGGGGGCTGGGTAATGAAAAACTGTTTTTT. This translates into CASSLTGGWGLGNEKLFF.

This chain links TRBV29-1 with TRBJ2-5, with 7 bases aligning to TRBD2. Per the germline V gene, CDR1 is SQVTM and CDR2 is ANQGSEA. Germline trimming cut 4 bases from V and 2 bases from J; bases unmatched to any gene: 4. The CDR3 length is 13 residues. The CDR3 loop is CSVGVGGQETQYF. CDR3 in DNA: TGCAGCGTTGGGGTGGGGGGGCAAGAGACCCAGTACTTC.

The chain uses TRBV10-3 and TRBJ1-5, with D possibly being TRBD1 (6 bases). Germline values: CDR1 ENHRY, CDR2 SYGVKD. V was clipped by 4 bases and J by 8 bases, with 12 bases between them. The CDR3 extends over 13 amino acids. CDR3 amino acids: CAISGTRGEPQHF. In nucleotides, the CDR3 is TGTGCCATCAGTGGGACAAGGGGGGAGCCCCAGCATTTT.

This clonotype has only a few counts. V gene TRBV2 combines with J gene TRBJ2-5, with no clear D. CDR3 size: 12 residues. CDR1 is SNHLY, CDR2 FYNNEI, per germline. Trimming left V 6 bases short and J 2 bases short, with 7 bases between. CDR3 protein: CASSAAQETQYF. In DNA form, the CDR3 reads TGTGCCAGCAGCGCAGCTCAAGAGACCCAGTACTTC.

This clonotype was found a few times. The genes are TRBV28 and TRBJ2-7; D is tentatively TRBD1 or TRBD2 (5 bases each). Germline loops: CDR1 MDHEN, CDR2 SYDVKM. V was clipped by 3 bases and J by 3 bases, with 18 bases between them. The CDR3 extends over 16 amino acids. CDR3 amino acids: CASSFGPRGRGYEQYF. CDR3 nucleotides: TGTGCCAGCAGTTTCGGGCCCCGGGGACGGGGCTACGAGCAGTACTTC.

This clonotype appeared a few times. The CDR3 sequence is CASSGGHMPSTDTQYF. In DNA, the CDR3 is TGCGCCAGCAGCGGGGGACATATGCCTAGCACAGATACGCAGTATTTT. The J gene is TRBJ2-3, the V gene TRBV5-1, with D possibly matching TRBD1 (6 bases). V was trimmed by 4 bases and J by 0 bases, leaving 15 bases between them. Germline values: CDR1 SGHRS, CDR2 YFSETQ. The CDR3 contains 16 residues.

The chain employs TRBV4-1 and TRBJ1-5; D ambiguous. From germline, CDR1 is MGHRA and CDR2 YSYEKL. The CDR3 has 14 residues. The V end was cut by 11 bases, the J end by 3 bases, with 17 bases between. This CDR3 is CAHVEREDNQPQHF. CDR3 coding DNA: TGCGCCCACGTAGAAAGGGAGGACAATCAGCCCCAGCATTTT.

The chain combines TRBV11-2 with TRBJ2-3, with D possibly TRBD1 on 6 matching bases. This CDR3 region has 16 residues. The germline V gene has CDR1 SGHAT and CDR2 FQNNGV. Trimming shortened V by 0 bases and J by 11 bases, and 21 bases separated the two germline ends. CDR3: CASSLETIQGLEGQYF. CDR3 coding DNA: TGTGCCAGCAGCTTAGAAACTATCCAGGGGCTCGAGGGGCAGTATTTT.